The rows below give T cell receptor beta chains drawn from one sample of a study of shared T cell receptors in the human thymus. Sequencing was performed with immunoSEQ multiplex PCR; in TCRdb, only in-frame clones are kept and a portion is missing. Of some 700,000 clones listed, over 75% are singletons. This sample also belongs to another study, concerning human thymus T cells.

The specimen sequenced was thymocytes. The origin of the receptors is a boy under two years old with a congenital heart defect. Both conserved end residues are part of each CDR3. The D gene is left open where the match is weak. Where a row states a size, it is once, few, many or the class of an expanded clone; other rows omit it.

V gene	J gene	clone size	D gene	CDR3 DNA	CDR3 protein
TRBV12-5	TRBJ1-3	NA	NA	TGTGCTACCCTCGCCCCTCTTCAGGGTTCTTCGGGAAACACCATATATTTT	CATLAPLQGSSGNTIYF
TRBV27	TRBJ2-5	NA	NA	TGTGCCAGCAGTCCCCGTCATAGATACCAAGAGACCCAGTACTTC	CASSPRHRYQETQYF
TRBV4-3	TRBJ2-1	NA	TRBD2	TGCGCCAGCAGCCATAGGTTGACTAGCAAGTCCTACAATGAGCAGTTCTTC	CASSHRLTSKSYNEQFF
TRBV5-1	TRBJ2-7	few	TRBD1	TGCGCCAGCAGCGACGGGACAGGGGGCGGCGAGCAGTACTTC	CASSDGTGGGEQYF
TRBV7-9	TRBJ1-1	NA	TRBD1	TGTGCCAGCAACTCAGGACAGGCGGACACTGAAGCTTTCTTT	CASNSGQADTEAFF
TRBV9	TRBJ1-1	NA	NA	TGTGCCAGCAGCGTAGATCTCGGCGGGGCAGTCGAAGCTTTCTTT	CASSVDLGGAVEAFF
TRBV30	TRBJ2-1	once	TRBD2	TGTGCCTGGACGGGGACTAGCGGTTACAATGAGCAGTTCTTC	CAWTGTSGYNEQFF
TRBV2	TRBJ1-1	NA	TRBD1	TGTGCCAGCAGGGAGAGGACAGGGGAGGTTAGGAACACTGAAGCTTTCTTT	CASRERTGEVRNTEAFF
TRBV20-1	TRBJ2-3	NA	NA	TGCAGTGCCCCTAGCGCAGATACGCAGTATTTT	CSAPSADTQYF
TRBV7-9	TRBJ2-2	NA	NA	TGTGCCAGCAGCTGGCCGGGACTCAACACCGGGGAGCTGTTTTTT	CASSWPGLNTGELFF
TRBV9	TRBJ2-1	few	NA	TGTGCCAGCAGGCGGGAAGCACCCGATGAGCAGTTCTTC	CASRREAPDEQFF
TRBV5-1	TRBJ2-6	NA	NA	TGCGCCAGCAGTCCCCCAAATGGCCTCTCTGGGGCCAACGTCCTGACTTTC	CASSPPNGLSGANVLTF
TRBV2	TRBJ1-5	few	TRBD1	TGTGCCAGCAGCCTGACAGGGGGGAGCAATCAGCCCCAGCATTTT	CASSLTGGSNQPQHF
TRBV4-1	TRBJ1-4	few	NA	TGCGCCAGCAGCCAAGCCCCCTCGAATGAAAAACTGTTTTTT	CASSQAPSNEKLFF
TRBV4-1	TRBJ1-4	NA	NA	TGCGCCAGCAGCCAACGTGGCCCCCCACATGAAAAACTGTTTTTT	CASSQRGPPHEKLFF
TRBV7-6	TRBJ2-5	NA	NA	TGTGCCAGCAGCTTACTCTGGGCGGGGCAAGAGACCCAGTACTTC	CASSLLWAGQETQYF
TRBV7-8	TRBJ2-2	NA	TRBD1	TGTGCCAGCAGCCTAGTTCCCCACACGGACAGGCCGAACACCGGGGAGCTGTTTTTT	CASSLVPHTDRPNTGELFF
TRBV7-9	TRBJ1-1	few	NA	TGTGCCAGCAGCCCCCAACCGGGTGAAGCTTTCTTT	CASSPQPGEAFF
TRBV2	TRBJ2-7	NA	TRBD2	TGTGCCAGCAAGCTCCTAGCGGGAGCTTACGAGCAGTACTTC	CASKLLAGAYEQYF
TRBV5-6	TRBJ2-2	NA	NA	TGTGCCAGCAGGCGCGGGACTCTCGTTGAAGGGGAGCTGTTTTTT	CASRRGTLVEGELFF
TRBV7-9	TRBJ2-1	NA	TRBD2	TGTGCCAGCAGAAATCTAGCGGGAGGGATCTATGAGCAGTTCTTC	CASRNLAGGIYEQFF
TRBV10-3	TRBJ1-2	NA	TRBD1	TGTGCCACCAGGAAGGGGACAGGACGAACTTATGGCTACACCTTC	CATRKGTGRTYGYTF
TRBV6-1	TRBJ2-3	NA	TRBD1	TGTGCCAGCGGACAGGGATCCACGGATACGCAGTATTTT	CASGQGSTDTQYF
TRBV6-1	TRBJ2-1	once	TRBD2	TGTGCCAGCAGTCCGGGACTAGCGGTAGACAATGAGCAGTTCTTC	CASSPGLAVDNEQFF
TRBV30	TRBJ2-6	few	TRBD1	TGTGCCTGGAGCGCCCCCCGGGACAGGCAATCGGCTTTTTCTGGGGCCAACGTCCTGACTTTC	CAWSAPRDRQSAFSGANVLTF
TRBV7-9	TRBJ2-1	NA	TRBD1	TGTGCCAGCAGCTTAGAGGGAAGGAGGACAGGGTTAAACAATGAGCAGTTCTTC	CASSLEGRRTGLNNEQFF
TRBV12-5	TRBJ2-1	NA	TRBD2	TGTGCTAGTGGCCGCGGGAGCCATGAGCAGTTCTTC	CASGRGSHEQFF
TRBV4-1	TRBJ2-3	NA	TRBD2	TGCGCCAGCAGCCAAGAGCGGACTAGCGGGAGGGGCACAGATACGCAGTATTTT	CASSQERTSGRGTDTQYF